These 28 T cell receptor beta chains originate from one sample sequenced in a study of blood T cell repertoires in COVID-19. Generated by immunoSEQ multiplex PCR, the TCRdb table keeps only in-frame clones and is missing some. The table lists 200,000 to 250,000 clones, about nine tenths of them singletons, with over 3% in the top ten. Sequenced: PBMCs or T cells enriched from blood (not recorded which). These receptors all stem from a woman in her thirties or forties with acute COVID-19.

This chain connects TRBV30 to TRBJ1-5; possible D gene TRBD1, 5 bases. The V gene lost 3 bases and the J gene lost 3 bases, with 15 bases spanning the gap. The CDR3 loop spans 15 amino acids. CDR1 is GTSNPN and CDR2 is SVGIG in the germline V gene (reference sequence). CDR3 protein: CAWRVAGLNNQPQHF. The DNA for the CDR3 is TGTGCCTGGAGGGTCGCAGGGCTGAACAATCAGCCCCAGCATTTT.

This sequence joins TRBV24-1 and TRBJ2-5, with 9 nucleotides matching TRBD1. Germline V lookup: CDR1 KGHDR, CDR2 SFDVKD. The CDR3 length is 15 residues. Germline trimming cut 3 bases from V and 1 base from J; bases unmatched to any gene: 2. The CDR3 nucleotides are TGTGCCACCAGTGATCCGGGACAGGGCCAAGAGACCCAGTACTTC. Protein product: CATSDPGQGQETQYF.

The chain has TRBV5-5 and TRBJ1-1, with D maybe TRBD1 (5 bases). The CDR3 is 16 amino acids. The V end was cut by 1 base, the J end by 0 bases, with 13 bases between. The germline CDR1 and CDR2 sequences are SGHKS and YYEKEE (reference sequence). The CDR3: CASSLNGGLMNTEAFF. CDR3 DNA: TGTGCCAGCAGCTTGAACGGGGGTCTAATGAACACTGAAGCTTTCTTT.

V usage is TRBV27 and J usage is TRBJ1-4; a weak D match, TRBD1 (5 bases). The germline V and J ends were trimmed by 1 base and 6 bases, with 9 bases remaining between them. Germline V gene sequence: CDR1 MNHEY, CDR2 SMNVEV (reference sequence). The CDR3 runs 14 residues. CDR3 bases: TGTGCCAGCAGTTTATTCGGAGGGGATGAAAAACTGTTTTTT. Translation gives CASSLFGGDEKLFF.

This chain connects TRBV3-1 (or the pseudogene TRBV3-2) to TRBJ2-7; 9 nucleotides line up with TRBD1. Germline CDR1 reads LGHDT; CDR2 reads YNNKEL (reference sequence). V dropped 3 bases and J dropped 6; count of bases not matched to a gene: 3. CDR3 length: 13 amino acids. The CDR3 loop reads CASSQGQGFEQYF. CDR3 coding DNA: TGTGCCAGCAGCCAGGGACAGGGTTTCGAGCAGTACTTC.

The genes are TRBV7-8 and TRBJ1-1, with unresolved D. V was pared by 5 bases and J by 4 bases, with 23 bases between. Germline CDR1 and CDR2: SGHVS and FQNEAQ. The CDR3 consists of 17 residues. The CDR3 coding sequence is TGTGCCAGCAGCCCCCGGCTTCAGGCCCGTCGATCCACTGAAGCTTTCTTT. It is translated as CASSPRLQARRSTEAFF.

This clone was found a few times. The chain recombines TRBV5-4 with TRBJ2-1; tentative D call: TRBD1 (6 bases). Germline V gives CDR1 SGHNT, CDR2 YYREEE (reference sequence). The CDR3 extends over 16 amino acids. Trimming took off 3 bases at V and 2 bases at J, with 15 bases between the two ends. CDR3 in amino acids: CASSSRQVTPYNEQFF. The CDR3 bases are TGTGCCAGCAGCTCCCGACAGGTCACACCCTACAATGAGCAGTTCTTC.

V usage is TRBV3-1 (or the pseudogene TRBV3-2) and J usage is TRBJ1-1; 9 bases align to TRBD1. CDR3 length equals 15 residues. CDR1 is LGHDT and CDR2 is YNNKEL in the germline V gene (reference sequence). Trimming took 4 bases from V and 1 from J; bases not matched to a gene: 4. The CDR3 here is CASSPTTGGNTEAFF. The CDR3 region has the DNA TGTGCCAGCAGCCCCACGACAGGGGGGAACACTGAAGCTTTCTTT.

This chain connects TRBV9 to TRBJ2-1, with 11 bases matching TRBD1. Germline CDR1 reads SGDLS; CDR2 reads YYNGEE. The CDR3 is made up of 16 amino acids. The trim removed 4 bases at V and 7 bases at J, leaving 10 bases unmatched. The CDR3 region is CASSPVGGQGVNEQFF. CDR3 DNA sequence: TGTGCCAGCAGCCCCGTTGGGGGACAGGGGGTTAATGAGCAGTTCTTC. The full variable domain, rest sourced from reference TRBV9 and TRBJ2-1, is DSGVTQTPKHLITATGQRVTLRCSPRSGDLSVYWYQQSLDQGLQFLIQYYNGEERAKGNILERFSAQQFPDLHSELNLSSLELGDSALYFCASSPVGGQGVNEQFFGPGTRLTVL.

This clone came up a few times. The chain couples TRBV5-4 to TRBJ1-4; 9 bases match TRBD1. The CDR3 covers 15 residues. V gave up 4 bases and J gave up 5 bases; unmatched junction bases: 6. Germline V gene data show CDR1 as SGHNT and CDR2 as YYREEE (reference sequence). The CDR3 protein is CASSTGQGVNEKLFF. The CDR3 region has the DNA TGTGCCAGCAGCACGGGACAGGGAGTAAATGAAAAACTGTTTTTT.

This chain uses TRBV29-1 with TRBJ1-1; the D gene is possibly TRBD1 (5 bases). V was trimmed by 3 bases and J by 4 bases, leaving 12 bases between them. Germline loops: CDR1 SQVTM, CDR2 ANQGSEA. The CDR3 runs to 13 residues. The CDR3 DNA is TGCAGCGTTGAGTCGGGGGGACGCACTGAAGCTTTCTTT. Residues: CSVESGGRTEAFF.

In its sample, this clone was seen a few times. J is TRBJ2-3 and V is TRBV7-2; D may be TRBD1 (6 bases). V was clipped by 5 bases and J by 0 bases, with 12 bases between them. This CDR3 region has 15 residues. Germline lookup yields CDR1 SGHTA and CDR2 FQGNSA. The chain's CDR3 is CASSQPGTSTDTQYF. The CDR3 nucleotides are TGTGCCAGCAGCCAGCCCGGGACAAGCACAGATACGCAGTATTTT.

The genes are TRBV27 and TRBJ2-2; 7 bases fit TRBD1. J was trimmed by 7 bases and V by 3 bases; bases with no gene match: 8. The CDR3 has 15 amino acids. Germline CDR1 reads MNHEY; CDR2 reads SMNVEV (reference sequence). Written as DNA, the CDR3 is TGTGCCAGCAGTTTGCGCCTCGACAGGGTCGGGGAGCTGTTTTTT. Its translation: CASSLRLDRVGELFF.

The chain employs TRBV6-5 and TRBJ2-7; a possible D gene is TRBD2 (6 bases). The V end was cut by 8 bases, the J end by 0 bases, with 17 bases between. The CDR3 has 15 residues. Germline values: CDR1 MNHEY, CDR2 SVGAGI. This CDR3 is CASEGGRPPSYEQYV. CDR3 DNA: TGTGCCAGCGAGGGAGGCAGACCGCCCTCCTACGAGCAGTACGTC.

The table lists this clone with a few counts. The rearrangement links TRBV3-1 (or the pseudogene TRBV3-2) to TRBJ2-7, with D unresolved. Trimming shortened V by 0 bases and J by 0 bases, and 12 bases separated the two germline ends. This CDR3 has 16 amino acids. Germline V CDR1 and CDR2: LGHDT, YNNKEL (reference sequence). In DNA, the CDR3 is TGTGCCAGCAGCCAAGATACGGAGCTTAACTCCTACGAGCAGTACGTC. Its translation is CASSQDTELNSYEQYV.

The V and J genes are TRBV3-1 (or the pseudogene TRBV3-2) and TRBJ1-5, with D uncertain. V was shortened by 0 bases and J by 11 bases, with 14 bases between the two germline ends. Germline V CDR1 and CDR2: LGHDT, YNNKEL (reference sequence). This CDR3 is 14 amino acids long. The CDR3: CASSQEQGVAAQHF. The CDR3 region has the DNA TGTGCCAGCAGCCAAGAGCAAGGTGTGGCGGCCCAGCATTTT.

J is TRBJ1-1 and V is TRBV4-3, with 7 bases aligning to TRBD1. Per the germline V gene, CDR1 is LGHNA and CDR2 is YSLEER. Trimming at V came to 2 bases and at J to 0 bases, leaving 6 bases not matched to a gene. This CDR3 has 16 residues. The CDR3 region has the DNA TGCGCCAGCAGCCAAACTCGGGACAGTATGAACACTGAAGCTTTCTTT. Protein sequence: CASSQTRDSMNTEAFF.

The V call is TRBV19, the J call TRBJ1-3, with D perhaps matching TRBD1 (6 bases). Germline loops: CDR1 LNHDA, CDR2 SQIVND (reference sequence). V gave up 11 bases and J gave up 3 bases, with 17 bases separating them. This CDR3 has 14 residues. The CDR3 spells CARSSWGHGNTIYF. DNA for the CDR3: TGTGCCCGAAGTAGCTGGGGGCATGGAAACACCATATATTTT.

The chain uses TRBV18 and TRBJ2-1; TRBD1 is a possible D gene (6 bases). Trimming cost V 5 bases and J 0 bases, with 17 bases left between them. CDR1 is KGHSH, CDR2 LQKENI, per germline. The CDR3 spans 17 residues. Written as DNA, the CDR3 is TGTGCCAGCTCATCGAGGACAGCCAAGAGCTCCTACAATGAGCAGTTCTTC. This codes for CASSSRTAKSSYNEQFF.

This chain uses TRBV15 with TRBJ1-6; no firm D call. The CDR3 sequence is 14 residues long. Germline-derived CDR1 and CDR2 are LNHNV and YYDKDF (reference sequence). The germline V and J ends were trimmed by 7 bases and 0 bases, with 7 bases remaining between them. The CDR3 nucleotides read TGTGCCACCACCCCGAGCTCCTATAATTCACCCCTCCACTTT. It yields the protein CATTPSSYNSPLHF.

This clone was detected a few times. The chain couples TRBV19 to TRBJ2-7, with 8 bases that match TRBD2. V lost 6 bases to trimming and J lost 0 bases; unmatched junction nucleotides: 10. There are 16 residues in the CDR3. Germline loops: CDR1 LNHDA, CDR2 SQIVND (reference sequence). The CDR3 is CASSHPGGASSYEQYF. The DNA for the CDR3 is TGTGCCAGTAGCCATCCGGGGGGGGCGAGCTCCTACGAGCAGTACTTC.

The chain has TRBV6-5 and TRBJ1-2; TRBD1 matches at 9 bases. CDR3 length: 14 residues. Germline V lookup: CDR1 MNHEY, CDR2 SVGAGI. The ends lost 9 bases at V and 6 bases at J; junction bases unmatched: 11. The CDR3 here is CASCPGQGIDGYTF. The CDR3 bases are TGTGCCAGTTGTCCGGGACAGGGTATTGATGGCTACACCTTC.

The gene calls are TRBV15 and TRBJ1-2; TRBD1 aligns across 7 bases. After removal of 1 base from V and 5 bases from J, the junction contained 4 bases not matched to a gene. The CDR3 has 14 amino acids. CDR1 and CDR2 (germline): LNHNV, YYDKDF (reference sequence). The CDR3 DNA follows: TGTGCCACCAGCAGAGGAGGGGGCGGGTATGGCTACACCTTC. Protein product: CATSRGGGGYGYTF. The variable domain in full, with the rest retrieved from reference TRBV15 and TRBJ1-2, is DAMVIQNPRYQVTQFGKPVTLSCSQTLNHNVMYWYQQKSSQAPKLLFHYYDKDFNNEADTPDNFQSRRPNTSFCFLDIRSPGLGDTAMYLCATSRGGGGYGYTFGSGTRLTVV.

The rearrangement links TRBV7-2 to TRBJ2-1; tentatively, D is TRBD1 (5 bases). Germline V gives CDR1 SGHTA, CDR2 FQGNSA. V was pared by 5 bases and J by 4 bases, with 9 bases between. This CDR3 is 13 amino acids long. The CDR3 is CASSDHRYNEQFF. In DNA, the CDR3 is TGTGCCAGCAGCGACCACAGGTACAATGAGCAGTTCTTC.

This chain uses TRBV12-3 or TRBV12-4 with TRBJ1-5, with D possibly being TRBD1 (6 bases). The length of the CDR3 is 13 residues. V lost 8 bases and J 6 bases, leaving 14 bases between the germline ends. CDR3 residues: CASSPRGSQPQHF. The CDR3 DNA reads as TGTGCCAGCTCACCCAGGGGCTCTCAGCCCCAGCATTTT.

The V gene is TRBV5-1, the J gene TRBJ2-2, with a tentative D call TRBD2 (5 bases). The CDR3 extends over 14 amino acids. Germline lookup yields CDR1 SGHRS and CDR2 YFSETQ. Trimming took off 6 bases at V and 2 bases at J, with 11 bases between the two ends. The CDR3 loop reads CASIPSGNTGELFF. CDR3 DNA: TGCGCCAGCATTCCAAGCGGTAACACCGGGGAGCTGTTTTTT.

V is TRBV4-3 and J is TRBJ2-2; no reliable D call. Looked up from germline, CDR1 is LGHNA and CDR2 is YSLEER. The CDR3 consists of 15 residues. Trimming took 0 bases from V and 1 from J, leaving 6 bases between them. The DNA for the CDR3 is TGCGCCAGCAGCCAAGACACGGGGAACACCGGGGAGCTGTTTTTT. Translating gives CASSQDTGNTGELFF.

V usage is TRBV9 and J usage is TRBJ1-1; no clear D. Germline V lookup: CDR1 SGDLS, CDR2 YYNGEE. This CDR3 has 13 residues. The germline V and J ends were trimmed by 3 bases and 1 base, with 7 bases remaining between them. The CDR3 sequence is CASSGRENTEAFF. The DNA for the CDR3 is TGTGCCAGCAGCGGCCGGGAGAACACTGAAGCTTTCTTT.